The rows below give T cell receptor beta chains drawn from one sample of a study of T cell clones after liver transplantation. Repertoires were generated with immunoSEQ multiplex PCR, while TCRdb's copy carries only in-frame clones and drops some. The sample yields about 120,000 clones, 90% seen once. The sequencing used CD4+ T cells from blood, collected 12 months after liver transplant. All receptors derive from a human patient who received a liver transplant. Among the T cells, some may be from the graft donor. Each CDR3 is given with its conserved first and last residue.

V gene	J gene	CDR3 protein
TRBV25-1	TRBJ2-1	CASRQGATYNEQFF
TRBV4-1	NA	CASSQTPGRLGSEQYF
TRBV21-1	TRBJ2-7	CASSKGLAGGYEQYF
TRBV28	TRBJ2-3	CASSLWGAGSADTQYF
TRBV21-1	TRBJ2-5	CASSKLGRQETQYF
TRBV5-6	TRBJ1-4	CASNRGLNEKLFF
TRBV6-1	TRBJ2-6	CASSEVRLTLTDWGANVLTF
TRBV11-3	TRBJ2-3	CASSQPDLYGQYF
TRBV9	TRBJ2-5	CASSGQAQETQYF
TRBV5-1	TRBJ2-5	CASSFGGNQETQYF
TRBV5-1	TRBJ2-5	CASSLGGGFGETQYF
TRBV2	TRBJ2-3	CASSRDHRGTDTQYF
TRBV7-8	TRBJ1-1	CASSLGGMTGVEAFF
TRBV29-1	TRBJ1-1	CSVGGGTEAFF
TRBV5-1	TRBJ2-5	CASSFSGQPPQETQYF
TRBV29-1	TRBJ1-1	CSALVGGAGTEAFF
TRBV5-1	TRBJ2-6	CASWEAGANVLTF
TRBV7-2	TRBJ2-7	CASGHYEQYF
TRBV28	TRBJ1-2	CASSLERGYGYTF
TRBV28	TRBJ1-5	CASSPLKATQHF
TRBV6-5	TRBJ1-2	CASRGQPGDGYTF
TRBV5-1	TRBJ2-2	CASSLDWGTGELFF
TRBV30	TRBJ1-1	CAWRTNSFLNTEAFF
TRBV5-6	TRBJ2-3	CASSSSTMSDTQYF
TRBV6-5	TRBJ1-2	CASSVLGTGDYGYTF
TRBV5-1	TRBJ1-4	CASSLTALNEKLFF
TRBV9	TRBJ2-6	CASSAYRGSGANVLTF
TRBV4-2	TRBJ2-2	CASSQSQGNLVSGELFF
TRBV5-1	TRBJ2-3	CASSEAGAGTDTQYF
TRBV11-2	TRBJ2-5	CASSLKRETQYF
TRBV5-1	TRBJ1-1	CASSLGGARNTEAFF
TRBV27	TRBJ2-7	CASSLTGATGEQYF
TRBV11-2	TRBJ2-7	CASSQSQGYYEQYF
TRBV5-1	TRBJ2-1	CASSSRGSNEQFF
TRBV11-3	TRBJ2-1	CASSLRGGRSDNEQFF
TRBV19	TRBJ1-3	CASSERRGNTIYF
TRBV7-2	TRBJ2-3	CASSLGLTRDTQYF
TRBV5-4	TRBJ2-7	CASSSGGTVAYEQYF
TRBV5-1	TRBJ2-3	CASSGSGASDTQYF
TRBV12-5	TRBJ2-7	CASGLAGGQVFYEQYF
TRBV7-3	TRBJ1-3	CASSLMGQGSGNTIYF
TRBV7-2	TRBJ2-7	CASSSTTSGGSYEQYF
TRBV6-1	TRBJ1-5	CASSDFGRGIYSNQPQHF
TRBV4-3	TRBJ1-2	CASSQEWAQDGYTF
TRBV7-8	TRBJ2-7	CASSTKGFRDKQYF
TRBV5-1	TRBJ2-3	CASSLEGGDTQYF
TRBV28	TRBJ1-1	CASSTPGGGNTEAFF
TRBV5-1	TRBJ2-6	CASSLEPQGAAGANVLTF
TRBV4-2	TRBJ2-1	CASSQDARLAGVVLRNNEQFF